The present entry profiles one TCR beta chain with its context. Its antigen is currently unknown. The data stem from a study of a mutant IDH1 vaccine in newly diagnosed glioma. Regarding time point: week 23, last vaccination. A single vaccine dose contained 300 ug of mutant IDH1 20-mer peptide, and topical imiquimod was used with it. The repertoire was sequenced with immunoSEQ multiplex PCR; TCRdb's copy has only in-frame clones and lacks some. The sample shows 75,000 to 80,000 clones, approximately 89% of them seen only once. J was trimmed by 1 base and V by 1 base; bases with no gene match: 7. The germline V gene encodes CDR1 LGHNA and CDR2 YNFKEQ. The length of the CDR3 is 16 residues.

The chain recombines TRBV4-2 with TRBJ2-7; 7 nucleotides match TRBD1. This TCR was recovered from a woman aged 50 to 60 with glioma. This specimen was PBMCs, taken from a glioma patient whose treatment included an IDH1 peptide vaccine. CDR3 protein: CASSQVVTGSSYEQYF. Written as DNA, the CDR3 is TGTGCCAGCAGCCAAGTCGTGACAGGGAGTTCCTACGAGCAGTACTTC.